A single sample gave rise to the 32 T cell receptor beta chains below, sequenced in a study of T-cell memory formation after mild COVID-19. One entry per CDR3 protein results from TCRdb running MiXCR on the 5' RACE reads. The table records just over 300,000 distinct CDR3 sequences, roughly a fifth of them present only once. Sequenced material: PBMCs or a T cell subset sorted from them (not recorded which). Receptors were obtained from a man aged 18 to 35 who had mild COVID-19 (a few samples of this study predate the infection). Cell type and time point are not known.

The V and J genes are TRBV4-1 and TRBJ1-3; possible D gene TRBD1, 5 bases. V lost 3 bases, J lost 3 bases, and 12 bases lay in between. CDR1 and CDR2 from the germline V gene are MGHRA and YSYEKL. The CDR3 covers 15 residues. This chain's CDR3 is CASSHGLGRGNTIYF. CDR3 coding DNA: TGCGCCAGCAGCCACGGACTGGGGCGTGGAAACACCATATATTTT.

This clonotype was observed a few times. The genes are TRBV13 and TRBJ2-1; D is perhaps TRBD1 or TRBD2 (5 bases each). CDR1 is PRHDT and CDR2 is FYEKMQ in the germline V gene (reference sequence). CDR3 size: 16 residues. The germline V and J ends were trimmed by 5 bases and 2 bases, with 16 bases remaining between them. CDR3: CASSVAGGVTYNEQFF. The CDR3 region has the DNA TGTGCCAGCAGCGTAGCTGGGGGTGTAACCTACAATGAGCAGTTCTTC.

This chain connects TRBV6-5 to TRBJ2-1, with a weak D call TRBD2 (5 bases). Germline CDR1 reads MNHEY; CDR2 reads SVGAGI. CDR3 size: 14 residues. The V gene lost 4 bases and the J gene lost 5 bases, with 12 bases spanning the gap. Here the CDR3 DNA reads TGTGCCAGCAGTTCGCCGGACTTTAACAATGAGCAGTTCTTC. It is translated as CASSSPDFNNEQFF.

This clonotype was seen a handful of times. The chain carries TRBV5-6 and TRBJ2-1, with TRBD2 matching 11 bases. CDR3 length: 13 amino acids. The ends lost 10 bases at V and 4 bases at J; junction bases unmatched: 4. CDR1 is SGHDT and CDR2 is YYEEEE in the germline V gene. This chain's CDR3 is CAGASGGYNEQFF. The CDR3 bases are TGTGCCGGGGCTAGCGGGGGGTACAATGAGCAGTTCTTC.

In DNA form, the CDR3 reads TGTGCCAGCAGCTTGGGACTAGCGGACGCCGGGGAGCTGTTTTTT. Translating it yields CASSLGLADAGELFF. This chain connects TRBV7-3 to TRBJ2-2; 11 bases line up with TRBD2. CDR1 is SGHTA, CDR2 FQGTGA, per germline. The V and J ends lost 3 bases and 6 bases, in that order; junction bases with no gene match: 3. The CDR3 length is 15 residues.

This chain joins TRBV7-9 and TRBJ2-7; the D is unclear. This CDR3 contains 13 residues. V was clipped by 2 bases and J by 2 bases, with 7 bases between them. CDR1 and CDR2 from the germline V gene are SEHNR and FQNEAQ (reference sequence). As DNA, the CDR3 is TGTGCCAGCAGCTTATCAGAGGCCTACGAGCAGTACGTC. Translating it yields CASSLSEAYEQYV.

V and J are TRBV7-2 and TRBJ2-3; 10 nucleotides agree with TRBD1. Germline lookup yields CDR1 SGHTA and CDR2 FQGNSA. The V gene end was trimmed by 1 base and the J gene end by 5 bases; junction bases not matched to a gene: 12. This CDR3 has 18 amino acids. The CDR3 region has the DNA TGTGCCAGCAGCTTAGAACTCTCCGGGACAGGGGTGAAAGATACGCAGTATTTT. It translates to CASSLELSGTGVKDTQYF.

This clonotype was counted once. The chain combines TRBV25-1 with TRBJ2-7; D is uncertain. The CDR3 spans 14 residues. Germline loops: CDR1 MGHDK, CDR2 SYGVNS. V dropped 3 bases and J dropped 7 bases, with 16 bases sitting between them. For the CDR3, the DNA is TGTGCCAGCAGTGATGGCCTCAAGCCGTGGGAGCAGTACTTC. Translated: CASSDGLKPWEQYF.

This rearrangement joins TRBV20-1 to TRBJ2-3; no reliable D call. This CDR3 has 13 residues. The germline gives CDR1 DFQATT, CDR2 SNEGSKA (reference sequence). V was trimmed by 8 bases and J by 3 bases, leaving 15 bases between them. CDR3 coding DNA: TGCAGTAGCCAAATGGTCGGGACAGATACGCAGTATTTT. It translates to CSSQMVGTDTQYF.

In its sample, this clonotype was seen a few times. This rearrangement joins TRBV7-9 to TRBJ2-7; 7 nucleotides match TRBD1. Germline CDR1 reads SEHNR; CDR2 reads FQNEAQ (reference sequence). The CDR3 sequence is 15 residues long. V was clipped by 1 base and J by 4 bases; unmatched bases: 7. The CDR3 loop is CASSLGQGDRYEQYV. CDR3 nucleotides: TGTGCCAGCAGCTTAGGACAGGGAGACCGTTACGAGCAGTACGTC.

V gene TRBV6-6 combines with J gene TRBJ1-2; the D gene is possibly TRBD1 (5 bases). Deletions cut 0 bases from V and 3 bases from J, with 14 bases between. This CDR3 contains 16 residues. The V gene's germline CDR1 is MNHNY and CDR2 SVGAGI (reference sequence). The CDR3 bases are TGTGCCAGCAGTTACTCCCCGGCAGGGAGGGACTATGGCTACACCTTC. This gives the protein CASSYSPAGRDYGYTF.

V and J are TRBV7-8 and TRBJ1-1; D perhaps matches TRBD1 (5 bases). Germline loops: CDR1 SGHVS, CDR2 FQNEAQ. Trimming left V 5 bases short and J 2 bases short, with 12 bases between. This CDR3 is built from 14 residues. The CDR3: CASSGVDSNTEAFF. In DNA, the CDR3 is TGTGCCAGCAGCGGGGTCGACAGCAACACTGAAGCTTTCTTT.

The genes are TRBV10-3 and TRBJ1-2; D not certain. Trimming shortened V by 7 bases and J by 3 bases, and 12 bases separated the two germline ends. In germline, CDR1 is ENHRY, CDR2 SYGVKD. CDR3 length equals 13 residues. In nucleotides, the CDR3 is TGTGCCATCAAGTGGGGAGTCGACTATGGCTACACCTTC. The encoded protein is CAIKWGVDYGYTF.

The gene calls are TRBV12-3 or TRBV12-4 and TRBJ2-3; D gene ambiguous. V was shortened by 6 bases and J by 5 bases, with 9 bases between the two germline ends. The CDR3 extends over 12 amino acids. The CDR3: CASRLTGDTQYF. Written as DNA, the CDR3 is TGTGCCAGCAGGTTGACTGGAGATACGCAGTATTTT.

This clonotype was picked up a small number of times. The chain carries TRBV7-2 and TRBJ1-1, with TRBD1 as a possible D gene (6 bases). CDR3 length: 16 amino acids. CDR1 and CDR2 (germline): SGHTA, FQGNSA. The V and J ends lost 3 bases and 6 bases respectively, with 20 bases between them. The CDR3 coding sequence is TGTGCCAGCAGCTTTTACACAGGGCCCGCCTTACCTGAAGCTTTCTTT. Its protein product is CASSFYTGPALPEAFF.

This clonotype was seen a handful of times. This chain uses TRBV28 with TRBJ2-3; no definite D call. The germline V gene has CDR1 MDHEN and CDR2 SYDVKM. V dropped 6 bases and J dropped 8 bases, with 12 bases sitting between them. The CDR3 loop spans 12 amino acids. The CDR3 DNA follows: TGTGCCAGCAGCGTGACCGGGCGTACGCAGTATTTT. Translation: CASSVTGRTQYF.

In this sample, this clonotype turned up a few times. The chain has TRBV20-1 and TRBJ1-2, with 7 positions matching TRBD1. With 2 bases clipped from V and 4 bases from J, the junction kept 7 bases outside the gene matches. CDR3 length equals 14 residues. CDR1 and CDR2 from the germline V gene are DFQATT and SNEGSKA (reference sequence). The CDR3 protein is CSARLRGIPYGYTF. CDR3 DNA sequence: TGCAGTGCTAGACTCAGGGGGATACCCTATGGCTACACCTTC.

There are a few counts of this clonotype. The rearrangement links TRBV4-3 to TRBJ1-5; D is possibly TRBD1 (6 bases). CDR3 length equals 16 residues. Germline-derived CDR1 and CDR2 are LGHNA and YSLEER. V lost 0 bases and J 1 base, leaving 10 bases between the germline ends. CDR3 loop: CASSQDVRGSNQPQHF. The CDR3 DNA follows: TGCGCCAGCAGCCAAGACGTCAGGGGCAGCAATCAGCCCCAGCATTTT.

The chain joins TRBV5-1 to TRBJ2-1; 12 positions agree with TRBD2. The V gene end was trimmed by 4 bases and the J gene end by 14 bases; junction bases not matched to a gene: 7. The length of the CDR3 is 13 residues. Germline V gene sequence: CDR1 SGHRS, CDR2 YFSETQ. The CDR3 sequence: CASSAVLAGGKFF. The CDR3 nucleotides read TGCGCCAGCAGCGCGGTACTAGCGGGGGGCAAGTTCTTC.

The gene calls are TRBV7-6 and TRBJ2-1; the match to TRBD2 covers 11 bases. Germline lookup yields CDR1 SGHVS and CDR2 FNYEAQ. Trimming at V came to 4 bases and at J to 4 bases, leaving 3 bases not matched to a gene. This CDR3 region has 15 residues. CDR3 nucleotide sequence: TGTGCCAGCAGCTCATTAGCGGGGGGGTACAATGAGCAGTTCTTC. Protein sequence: CASSSLAGGYNEQFF.

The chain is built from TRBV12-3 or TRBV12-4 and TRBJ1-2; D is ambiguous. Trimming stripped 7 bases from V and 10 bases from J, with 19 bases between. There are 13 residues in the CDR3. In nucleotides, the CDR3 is TGTGCCAGCACCTTTTTCGGGAGCTCACCCTACACCTTC. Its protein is CASTFFGSSPYTF.

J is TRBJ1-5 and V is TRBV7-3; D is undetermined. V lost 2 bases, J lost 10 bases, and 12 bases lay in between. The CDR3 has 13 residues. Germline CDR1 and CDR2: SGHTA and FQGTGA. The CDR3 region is CASSLRAGHPQHF. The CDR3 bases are TGTGCCAGCAGCTTACGAGCGGGTCATCCCCAGCATTTT.

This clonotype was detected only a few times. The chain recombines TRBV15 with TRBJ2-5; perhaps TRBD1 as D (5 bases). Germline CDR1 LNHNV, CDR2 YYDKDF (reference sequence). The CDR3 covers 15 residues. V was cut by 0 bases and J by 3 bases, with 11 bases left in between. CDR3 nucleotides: TGTGCCACCAGCAGAGATTCTGGCAGGGAAGAGACCCAGTACTTC. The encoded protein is CATSRDSGREETQYF.

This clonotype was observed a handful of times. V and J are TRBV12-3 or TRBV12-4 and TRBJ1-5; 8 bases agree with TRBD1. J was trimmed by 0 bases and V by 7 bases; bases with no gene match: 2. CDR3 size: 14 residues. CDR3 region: CASKTGDSNQPQHF. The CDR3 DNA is TGTGCCAGCAAGACAGGGGATAGCAATCAGCCCCAGCATTTT.

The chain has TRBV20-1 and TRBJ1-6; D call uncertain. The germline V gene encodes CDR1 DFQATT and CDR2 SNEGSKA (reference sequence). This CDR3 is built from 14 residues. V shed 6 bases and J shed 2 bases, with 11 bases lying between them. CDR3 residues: CSANLGTYNSPLHF. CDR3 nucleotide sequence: TGCAGTGCAAATCTAGGCACCTATAATTCACCCCTCCACTTT.

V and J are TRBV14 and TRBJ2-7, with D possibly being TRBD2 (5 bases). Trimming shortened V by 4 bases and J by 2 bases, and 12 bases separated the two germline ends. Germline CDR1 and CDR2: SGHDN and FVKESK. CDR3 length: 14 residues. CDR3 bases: TGTGCCAGCAGCCGCGGTAAGGGAGCCTACGAGCAGTACGTC. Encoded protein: CASSRGKGAYEQYV.

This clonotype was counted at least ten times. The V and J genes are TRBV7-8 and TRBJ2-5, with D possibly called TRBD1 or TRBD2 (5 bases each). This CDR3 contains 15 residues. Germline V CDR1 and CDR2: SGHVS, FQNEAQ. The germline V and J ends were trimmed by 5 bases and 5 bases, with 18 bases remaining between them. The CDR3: CASSLGPPKGETQYF. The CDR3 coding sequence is TGTGCCAGCAGCCTGGGACCACCGAAGGGGGAGACCCAGTACTTC.

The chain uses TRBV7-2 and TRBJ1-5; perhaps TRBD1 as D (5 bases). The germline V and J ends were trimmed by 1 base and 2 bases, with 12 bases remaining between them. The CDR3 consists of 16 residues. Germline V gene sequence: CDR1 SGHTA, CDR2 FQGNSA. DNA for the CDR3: TGTGCCAGCAGCTTAGTGGGGGGGGGAGGCAATCAGCCCCAGCATTTT. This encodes CASSLVGGGGNQPQHF.

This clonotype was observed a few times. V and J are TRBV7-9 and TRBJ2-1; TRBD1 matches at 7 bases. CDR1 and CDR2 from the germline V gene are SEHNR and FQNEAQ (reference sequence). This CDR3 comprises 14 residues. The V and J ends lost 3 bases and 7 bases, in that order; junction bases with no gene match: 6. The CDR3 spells CASSFAGTENEQFF. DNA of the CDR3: TGTGCCAGCAGCTTTGCCGGGACAGAAAATGAGCAGTTCTTC.

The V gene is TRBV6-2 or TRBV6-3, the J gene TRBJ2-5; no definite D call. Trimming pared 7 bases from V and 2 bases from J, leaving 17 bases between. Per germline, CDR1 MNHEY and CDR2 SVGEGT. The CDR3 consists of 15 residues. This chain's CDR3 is CASTRPYRPQETQYF. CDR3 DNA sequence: TGTGCCAGCACTCGACCCTACCGGCCACAAGAGACCCAGTACTTC.

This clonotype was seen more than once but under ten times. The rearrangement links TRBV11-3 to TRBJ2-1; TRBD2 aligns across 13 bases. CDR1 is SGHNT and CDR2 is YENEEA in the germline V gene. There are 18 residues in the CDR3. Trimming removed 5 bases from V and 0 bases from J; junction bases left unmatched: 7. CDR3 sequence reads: CASSTPRTSGGSYNEQFF. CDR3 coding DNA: TGTGCCAGCAGCACGCCTCGGACTAGCGGGGGCTCCTACAATGAGCAGTTCTTC.

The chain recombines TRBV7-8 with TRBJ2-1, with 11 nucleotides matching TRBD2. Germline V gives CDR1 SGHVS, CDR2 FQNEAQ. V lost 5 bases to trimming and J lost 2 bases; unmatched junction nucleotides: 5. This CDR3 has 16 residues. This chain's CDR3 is CASSVRLAGPYNEQFF. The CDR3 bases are TGTGCCAGCAGCGTCCGACTAGCGGGACCCTACAATGAGCAGTTCTTC.